This T cell receptor beta chain appears in the sequencing data of a study of CD8 T cells in Susac syndrome. TEMRA cells were FACS-enriched, while CD8+ and CD4+ T cells were negatively isolated. Germline V gene data show CDR1 as DFQATT and CDR2 as SNEGSKA (reference sequence). The CDR3 is 15 amino acids. V shed 1 base, J shed 2 bases, and the junction held 7 bases outside the gene matches. Random hexamers were used to reverse transcribe an amount of roughly 0.45 to 1 ug RNA. TCRdb passed the immunoSEQ multiplex PCR reads through MiXCR, listing each CDR3 protein once. The sample includes roughly 120,000 distinct CDR3 sequences, about 93% seen only once; the top ten take over 0.07%. Study-level findings and limits: As acknowledged by the study, its TCR sequencing and HLA analysis included a relatively small number of individuals.

A note on this clonotype: As yet, its antigen is unknown.

The source of this sequence is a human donor in good health. The specimen was CD4+ T cells from PBMCs. The rearrangement links TRBV20-1 to TRBJ2-5; 7 bases fit TRBD1. CDR3: CSARGFRDRQETQYF. CDR3 nucleotides: TGCAGTGCTAGAGGGTTCCGGGACAGACAAGAGACCCAGTACTTC.